What follows describes a single T cell receptor beta chain. Its antigen is as yet unknown. The sample is drawn from a study of siplizumab effects on memory and regulatory T cells. The germline V gene has CDR1 SNHLY and CDR2 FYNNEI. This CDR3 contains 13 residues. V shed 10 bases and J shed 1 base, with 11 bases lying between them. Generated by immunoSEQ multiplex PCR, the TCRdb table keeps only in-frame clones and is missing some. Counted here are roughly 70,000 clones, 93% occurring once; the ten biggest clones make up roughly 4.7%. The study, taken as a whole, reports: Siplizumab conditions gave an average of approximately 70% Treg-derived mappable alloreactive CD4+ clones, versus around 27% for controls.

Sequencing was done on a sample of CD8+ T cells sorted from blood. This TCR was sampled from a human donor in good health. The genes are TRBV2 and TRBJ2-1; D might be TRBD2 (5 bases). The CDR3 bases are TGTGCCACCGAGGACTGGTCCTACAATGAGCAGTTCTTC. Residues: CATEDWSYNEQFF.